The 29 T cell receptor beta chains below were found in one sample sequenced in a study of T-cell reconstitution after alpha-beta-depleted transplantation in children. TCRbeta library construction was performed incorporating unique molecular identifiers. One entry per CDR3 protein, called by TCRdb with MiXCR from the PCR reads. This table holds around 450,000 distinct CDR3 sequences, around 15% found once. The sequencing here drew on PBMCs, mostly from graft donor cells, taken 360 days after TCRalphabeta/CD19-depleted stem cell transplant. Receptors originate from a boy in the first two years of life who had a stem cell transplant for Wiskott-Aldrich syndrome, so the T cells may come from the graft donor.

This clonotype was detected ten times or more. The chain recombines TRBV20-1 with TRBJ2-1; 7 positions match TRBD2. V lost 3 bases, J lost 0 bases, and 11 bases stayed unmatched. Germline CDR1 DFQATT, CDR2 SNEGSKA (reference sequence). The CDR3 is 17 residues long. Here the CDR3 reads CSARYMAGVPSYNEQFF. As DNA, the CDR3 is TGCAGTGCTAGGTATATGGCGGGAGTGCCCTCCTACAATGAGCAGTTCTTC.

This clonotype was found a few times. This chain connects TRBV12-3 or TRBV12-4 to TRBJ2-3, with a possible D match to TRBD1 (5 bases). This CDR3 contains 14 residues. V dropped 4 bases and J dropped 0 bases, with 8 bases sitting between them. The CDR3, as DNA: TGTGCCAGCAGTTGCAGACAGAGCACAGATACGCAGTATTTT. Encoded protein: CASSCRQSTDTQYF.

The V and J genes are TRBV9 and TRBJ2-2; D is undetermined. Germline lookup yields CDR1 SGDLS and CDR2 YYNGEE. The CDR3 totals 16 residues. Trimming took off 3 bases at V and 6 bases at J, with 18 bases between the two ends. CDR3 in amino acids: CASSGRVLSHPGELFF. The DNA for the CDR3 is TGTGCCAGCAGCGGCCGAGTACTCAGCCACCCCGGGGAGCTGTTTTTT.

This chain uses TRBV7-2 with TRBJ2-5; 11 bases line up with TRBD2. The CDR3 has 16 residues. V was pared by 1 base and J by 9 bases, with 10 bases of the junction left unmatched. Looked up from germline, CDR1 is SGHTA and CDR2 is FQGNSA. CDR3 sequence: CASSLEPGLAAKAQYF. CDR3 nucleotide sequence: TGTGCCAGCAGCTTAGAACCGGGACTAGCGGCTAAGGCCCAGTACTTC.

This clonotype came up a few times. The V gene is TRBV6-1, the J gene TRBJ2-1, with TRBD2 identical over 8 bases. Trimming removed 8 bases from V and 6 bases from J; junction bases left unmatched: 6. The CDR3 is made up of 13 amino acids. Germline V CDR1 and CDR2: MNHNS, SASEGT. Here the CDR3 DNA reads TGTGCCAGCTCTACACGGGGGGGCAATGAGCAGTTCTTC. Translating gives CASSTRGGNEQFF.

CDR3 protein: CASSKRPGRRDYNEQFF. In DNA form, the CDR3 reads TGTGCCAGCAGCAAAAGGCCGGGCCGCAGAGACTACAATGAGCAGTTCTTC. The chain is built from TRBV21-1 and TRBJ2-1; the table calls TRBD1, which could not be checked here. TRBV21-1 is classified as a pseudogene. The CDR3 runs to 17 residues.

Written as DNA, the CDR3 is TGCAGTGCTAGATACGGAAACCTAGCGGGGGGGTCTACTAGCACAGATACGCAGTATTTT. Amino acid sequence: CSARYGNLAGGSTSTDTQYF. The chain uses TRBV20-1 and TRBJ2-3; 12 bases align to TRBD2. Germline values: CDR1 DFQATT, CDR2 SNEGSKA (reference sequence). V was clipped by 2 bases and J by 0 bases; unmatched bases: 15. The length of the CDR3 is 20 residues.

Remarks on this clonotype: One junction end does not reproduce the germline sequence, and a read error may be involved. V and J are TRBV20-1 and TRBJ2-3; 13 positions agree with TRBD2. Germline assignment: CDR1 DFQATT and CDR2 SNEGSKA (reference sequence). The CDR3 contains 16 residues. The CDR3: CCANENRGLAGVAQYF. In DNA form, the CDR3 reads TGCTGTGCAAACGAAAACCGCGGACTAGCGGGAGTTGCGCAGTATTTT.

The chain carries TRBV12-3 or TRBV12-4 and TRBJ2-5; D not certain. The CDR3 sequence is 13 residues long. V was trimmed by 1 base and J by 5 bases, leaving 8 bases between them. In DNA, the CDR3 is TGTGCCAGCAGTTTAGGGCATGGGGAGACCCAGTACTTC. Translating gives CASSLGHGETQYF.

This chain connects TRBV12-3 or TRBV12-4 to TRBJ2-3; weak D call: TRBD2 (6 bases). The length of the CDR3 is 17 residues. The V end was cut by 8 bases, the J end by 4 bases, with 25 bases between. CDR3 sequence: CASGLGHWAGRSDTQYF. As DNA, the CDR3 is TGTGCCAGCGGATTAGGCCATTGGGCGGGGCGTTCAGATACGCAGTATTTT.

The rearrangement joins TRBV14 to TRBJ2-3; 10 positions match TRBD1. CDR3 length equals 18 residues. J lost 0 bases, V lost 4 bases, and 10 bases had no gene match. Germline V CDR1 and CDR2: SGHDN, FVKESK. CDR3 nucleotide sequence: TGTGCCAGCAGCCTCGACAGGGGGCGCGTCCTTAGCACAGATACGCAGTATTTT. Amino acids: CASSLDRGRVLSTDTQYF.

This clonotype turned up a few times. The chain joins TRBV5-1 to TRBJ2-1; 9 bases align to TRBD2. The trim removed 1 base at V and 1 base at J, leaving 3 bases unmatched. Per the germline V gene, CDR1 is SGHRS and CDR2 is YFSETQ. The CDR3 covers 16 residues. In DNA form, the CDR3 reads TGCGCCAGCAGCTTGTCCCTAGCGGGGTCCTACAATGAGCAGTTCTTC. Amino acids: CASSLSLAGSYNEQFF.

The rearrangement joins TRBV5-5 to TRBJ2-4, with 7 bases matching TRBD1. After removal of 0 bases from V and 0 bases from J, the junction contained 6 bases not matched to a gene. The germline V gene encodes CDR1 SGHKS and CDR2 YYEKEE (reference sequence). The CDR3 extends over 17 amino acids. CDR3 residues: CASSLGPRQGAKNIQYF. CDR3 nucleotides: TGTGCCAGCAGCTTGGGGCCGAGACAGGGAGCCAAAAACATTCAGTACTTC.

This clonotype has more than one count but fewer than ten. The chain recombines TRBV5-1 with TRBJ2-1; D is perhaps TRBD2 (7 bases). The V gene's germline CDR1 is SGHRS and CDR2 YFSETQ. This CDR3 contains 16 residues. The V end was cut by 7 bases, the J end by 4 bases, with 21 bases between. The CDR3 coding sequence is TGCGCCAGCGCCCTGGGGGGGGCTATTCGGTACAATGAGCAGTTCTTC. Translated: CASALGGAIRYNEQFF.

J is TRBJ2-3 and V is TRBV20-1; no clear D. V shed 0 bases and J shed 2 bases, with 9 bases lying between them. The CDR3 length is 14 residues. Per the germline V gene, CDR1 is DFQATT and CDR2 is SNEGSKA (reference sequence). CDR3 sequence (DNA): TGCAGTGCTAGAGATCCGAGGCCCACAGATACGCAGTATTTT. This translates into CSARDPRPTDTQYF.

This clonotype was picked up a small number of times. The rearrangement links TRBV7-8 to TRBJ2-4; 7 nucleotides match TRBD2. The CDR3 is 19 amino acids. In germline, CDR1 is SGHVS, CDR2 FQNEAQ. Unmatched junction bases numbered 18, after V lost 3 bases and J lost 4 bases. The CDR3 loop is CASSFGLVKAGIKKNIQYF. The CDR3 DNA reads TGTGCCAGCAGCTTCGGACTAGTCAAGGCCGGAATTAAGAAAAACATTCAGTACTTC.

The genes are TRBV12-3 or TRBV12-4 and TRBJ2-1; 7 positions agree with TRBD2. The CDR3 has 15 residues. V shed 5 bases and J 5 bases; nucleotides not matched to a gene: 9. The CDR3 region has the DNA TGTGCCAGCAGTAGGGGCCTGGGGGGGAACAATGAGCAGTTCTTC. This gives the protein CASSRGLGGNNEQFF.

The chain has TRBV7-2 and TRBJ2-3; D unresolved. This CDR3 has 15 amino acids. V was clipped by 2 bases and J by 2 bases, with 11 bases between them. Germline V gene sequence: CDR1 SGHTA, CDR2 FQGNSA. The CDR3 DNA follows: TGTGCCAGCAGCTTATCAGGCATCACCACAGATACGCAGTATTTT. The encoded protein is CASSLSGITTDTQYF.

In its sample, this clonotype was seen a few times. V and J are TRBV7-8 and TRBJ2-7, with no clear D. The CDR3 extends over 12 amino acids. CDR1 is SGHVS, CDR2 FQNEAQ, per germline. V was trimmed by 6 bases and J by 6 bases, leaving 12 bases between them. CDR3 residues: CASRRIPGEQYF. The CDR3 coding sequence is TGTGCCAGCAGACGAATTCCGGGCGAGCAGTACTTC.

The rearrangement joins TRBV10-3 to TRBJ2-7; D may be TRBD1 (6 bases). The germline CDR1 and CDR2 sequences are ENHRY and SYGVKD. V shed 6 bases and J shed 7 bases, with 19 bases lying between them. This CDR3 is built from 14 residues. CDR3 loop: CAISLSGAIREQYF. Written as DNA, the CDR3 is TGTGCCATCAGCCTTTCAGGGGCAATACGGGAGCAGTACTTC.

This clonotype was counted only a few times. CDR3 nucleotides: TGTGCCAGCAGCTCGAATATCAGGGGGCACCTATTGTTGAATGAGCAGTTCTTC. Residues: CASSSNIRGHLLLNEQFF. The chain employs TRBV5-6 and TRBJ2-1; TRBD1 agrees at 8 bases. V was clipped by 3 bases and J by 7 bases; unmatched bases: 18. The CDR3 spans 18 residues. Germline V gene lookup returns CDR1 SGHDT and CDR2 YYEEEE.

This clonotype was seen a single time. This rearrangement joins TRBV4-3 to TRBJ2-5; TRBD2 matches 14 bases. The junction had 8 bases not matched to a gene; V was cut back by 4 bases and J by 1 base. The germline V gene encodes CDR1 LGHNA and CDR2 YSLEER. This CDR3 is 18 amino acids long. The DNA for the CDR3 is TGCGCCAGCAGCCGACGACTAGCGGGAGGGGACTTCCAAGAGACCCAGTACTTC. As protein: CASSRRLAGGDFQETQYF.

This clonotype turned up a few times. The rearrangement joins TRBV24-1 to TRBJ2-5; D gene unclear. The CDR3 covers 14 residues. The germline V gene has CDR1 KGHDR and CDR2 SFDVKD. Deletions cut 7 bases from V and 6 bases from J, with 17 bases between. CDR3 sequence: CATSPGTGSKTQYF. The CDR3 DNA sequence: TGTGCCACCAGCCCTGGAACTGGATCGAAGACCCAGTACTTC.

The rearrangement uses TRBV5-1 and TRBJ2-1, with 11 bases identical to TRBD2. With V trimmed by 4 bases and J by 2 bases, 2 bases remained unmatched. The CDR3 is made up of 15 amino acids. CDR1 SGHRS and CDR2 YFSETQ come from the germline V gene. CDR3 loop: CASSKLAGAYNEQFF. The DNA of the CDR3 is TGCGCCAGCAGCAAACTAGCGGGGGCCTACAATGAGCAGTTCTTC.

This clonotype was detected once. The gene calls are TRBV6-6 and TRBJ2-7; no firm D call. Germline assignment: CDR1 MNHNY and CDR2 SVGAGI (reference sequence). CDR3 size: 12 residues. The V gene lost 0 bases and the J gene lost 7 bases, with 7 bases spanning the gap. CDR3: CASSYSYREQYF. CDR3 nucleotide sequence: TGTGCCAGCAGTTACTCGTACCGGGAGCAGTACTTC.

The CDR3 sequence is CATSMDGGAYNEQFF. DNA of the CDR3: TGTGCCACCAGTATGGACGGGGGGGCGTACAATGAGCAGTTCTTC. This chain links TRBV24-1 with TRBJ2-1, with 8 bases fitting TRBD2. There are 15 residues in the CDR3. V lost 6 bases and J lost 4; bases outside the gene matches: 7. Germline V gives CDR1 KGHDR, CDR2 SFDVKD.

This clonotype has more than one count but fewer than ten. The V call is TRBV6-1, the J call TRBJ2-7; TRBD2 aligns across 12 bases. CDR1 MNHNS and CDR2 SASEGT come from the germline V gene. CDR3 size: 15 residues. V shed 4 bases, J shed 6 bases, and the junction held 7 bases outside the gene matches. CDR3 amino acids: CASSGPLAGGLEQYF. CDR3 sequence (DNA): TGTGCCAGCAGTGGTCCGCTAGCGGGGGGGCTCGAGCAGTACTTC.

The CDR3 loop is CSVGGTRATNEKLFF. CDR3 nucleotide sequence: TGCAGCGTTGGAGGGACGCGGGCGACTAATGAAAAACTGTTTTTT. The V call is TRBV29-1, the J call TRBJ1-4, with D possibly matching TRBD1 (5 bases). CDR3 length: 15 residues. Germline CDR1 reads SQVTM; CDR2 reads ANQGSEA. Trimming removed 4 bases at V and 2 bases at J, with 14 bases between.

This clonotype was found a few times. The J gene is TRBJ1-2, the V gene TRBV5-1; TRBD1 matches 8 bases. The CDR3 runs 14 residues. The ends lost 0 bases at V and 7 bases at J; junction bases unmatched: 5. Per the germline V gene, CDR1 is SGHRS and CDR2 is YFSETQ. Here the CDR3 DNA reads TGCGCCAGCAGCTTGGGACAGGGGATAAGTGGCTACACCTTC. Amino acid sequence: CASSLGQGISGYTF.